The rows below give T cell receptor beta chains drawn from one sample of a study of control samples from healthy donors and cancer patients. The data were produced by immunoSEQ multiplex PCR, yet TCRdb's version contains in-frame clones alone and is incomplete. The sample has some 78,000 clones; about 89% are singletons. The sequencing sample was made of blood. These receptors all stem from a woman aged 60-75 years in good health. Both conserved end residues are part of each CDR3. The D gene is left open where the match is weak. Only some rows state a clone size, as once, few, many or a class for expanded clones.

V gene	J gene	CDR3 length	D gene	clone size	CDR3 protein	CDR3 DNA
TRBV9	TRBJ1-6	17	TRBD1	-	CASSSRGQGGFGSPLHF	TGTGCCAGCAGCTCCCGGGGACAGGGAGGTTTTGGTTCACCCCTCCACTTT
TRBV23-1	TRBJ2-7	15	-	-	CASSRRASQDYEQYF	TGCGCCAGCAGTCGACGGGCTTCCCAGGACTACGAGCAGTACTTC
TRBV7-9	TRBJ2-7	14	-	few	CASSLSTTGYEQYF	TGTGCCAGCAGCTTAAGCACAACGGGATACGAGCAGTACTTC
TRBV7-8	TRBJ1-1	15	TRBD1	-	CASSLARPGQAMAFF	TGTGCCAGCAGCTTAGCCCGCCCTGGACAGGCCATGGCTTTCTTT
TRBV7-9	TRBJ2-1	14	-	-	CASSMFVPYNEQFF	TGTGCCAGCAGCATGTTCGTACCCTACAATGAGCAGTTCTTC
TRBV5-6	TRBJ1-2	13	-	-	CASSLPGPYGYTF	TGTGCCAGCAGCTTGCCGGGCCCCTATGGCTACACCTTC
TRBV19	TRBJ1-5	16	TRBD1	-	CASSSRDRVLWQPQHF	TGTGCCAGTAGTAGCCGGGACAGGGTACTTTGGCAGCCCCAGCATTTT
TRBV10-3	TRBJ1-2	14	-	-	CAIRRQVGNYGYTF	TGTGCCATCAGGCGCCAGGTTGGGAACTATGGCTACACCTTC
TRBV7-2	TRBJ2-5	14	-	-	CASSLVSRIETQYF	TGTGCCAGCAGCTTAGTTTCGCGGATCGAGACCCAGTACTTC
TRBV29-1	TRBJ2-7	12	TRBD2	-	CSVTSGLREQYF	TGCAGCGTCACTAGCGGATTACGAGAGCAGTACTTC
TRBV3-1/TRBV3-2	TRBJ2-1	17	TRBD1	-	CASSQDRRTGVYNEQFF	TGTGCCAGCAGCCAAGACCGTAGGACAGGGGTCTACAATGAGCAGTTCTTC
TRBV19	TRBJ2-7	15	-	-	CASSIGQGPGYEQYF	TGTGCCAGTAGTATCGGGCAGGGGCCAGGTTACGAGCAGTACTTC
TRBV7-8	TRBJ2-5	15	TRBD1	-	CASSADRGPRETQYF	TGTGCCAGCAGCGCTGACAGGGGGCCGAGAGAGACCCAGTACTTC
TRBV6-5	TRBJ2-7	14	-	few	CAAAGTGGDREQYF	TGTGCCGCTGCCGGAACAGGGGGGGACCGCGAGCAGTACTTC
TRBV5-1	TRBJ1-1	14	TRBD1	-	CASSQQGDYTEAFF	TGCGCCAGCAGCCAACAGGGGGATTACACTGAAGCTTTCTTT
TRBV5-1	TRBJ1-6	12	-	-	CASSLDGSPLHF	TGCGCCAGCAGCTTAGACGGTTCACCCCTCCACTTT
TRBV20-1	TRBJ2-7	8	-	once	CSVTEQYF	TGCAGTGTCACTGAGCAGTACTTC
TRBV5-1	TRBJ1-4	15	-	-	CASSFTGTRGEKLFF	TGCGCCAGCAGCTTCACGGGAACGCGTGGTGAAAAACTGTTTTTT
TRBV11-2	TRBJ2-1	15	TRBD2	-	CASSLRGSGGNEQFF	TGTGCCAGCAGCTTAAGGGGATCGGGAGGAAATGAGCAGTTCTTC
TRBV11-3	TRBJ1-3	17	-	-	CASSLSFGPSSGNTIYF	TGTGCCAGCAGCTTATCTTTTGGACCGAGCTCTGGAAACACCATATATTTT
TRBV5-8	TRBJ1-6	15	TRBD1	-	CASSPLTGVLSPLHF	TGTGCCAGCAGCCCGCTGACAGGGGTGCTTTCACCCCTCCACTTT
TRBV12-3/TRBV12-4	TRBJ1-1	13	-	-	CASSLWGSTEAFF	TGTGCCAGCAGTTTATGGGGCAGCACTGAAGCTTTCTTT
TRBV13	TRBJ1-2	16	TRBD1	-	CASSLAGGRGLLGYTF	TGTGCCAGCAGCTTAGCGGGGGGCAGGGGGCTTTTGGGCTACACCTTC
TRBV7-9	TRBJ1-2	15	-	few	CASSFYRADNYGYTF	TGTGCCAGCAGCTTTTACAGGGCGGACAACTATGGCTACACCTTC
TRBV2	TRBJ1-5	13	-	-	CASSDSMNQPQHF	TGTGCCAGCAGTGACAGTATGAATCAGCCCCAGCATTTT
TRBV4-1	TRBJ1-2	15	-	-	CASSQTGTQNYGYTF	TGCGCCAGCAGCCAAACAGGGACTCAAAACTATGGCTACACCTTC
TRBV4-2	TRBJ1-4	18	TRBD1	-	CASSQDTGQGAANEKLFF	TGTGCCAGCAGCCAAGATACAGGGCAGGGGGCCGCTAATGAAAAACTGTTTTTT
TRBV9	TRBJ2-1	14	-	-	CASSVSGNNNEQFF	TGTGCCAGCAGCGTATCCGGGAACAACAATGAGCAGTTCTTC
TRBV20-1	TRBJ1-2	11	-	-	CSAQKQWGYTF	TGCAGTGCACAGAAACAGTGGGGCTACACCTTC
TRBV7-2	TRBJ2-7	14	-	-	CASSPSQSVGEQYF	TGTGCCAGCAGCCCCTCGCAAAGCGTGGGGGAGCAGTACTTC
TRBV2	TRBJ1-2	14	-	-	CASSELLGDYGYTF	TGTGCCAGCAGTGAATTGTTAGGGGACTATGGCTACACCTTC
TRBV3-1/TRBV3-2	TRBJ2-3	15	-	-	CASSQDDAPTDTQYF	TGTGCCAGCAGCCAAGATGACGCACCCACAGATACGCAGTATTTT
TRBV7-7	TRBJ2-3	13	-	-	CASSLGGTDTQYF	TGTGCTAGCAGCTTAGGTGGGACAGATACGCAGTATTTT
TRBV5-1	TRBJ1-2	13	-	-	CASSFPENYGYTF	TGCGCCAGCAGCTTCCCGGAGAACTATGGCTACACCTTC
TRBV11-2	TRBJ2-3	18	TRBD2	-	CASSSLTSSGGALDTQYF	TGTGCCAGCAGCTCCCTTACATCTAGCGGGGGGGCGTTAGATACGCAGTATTTT
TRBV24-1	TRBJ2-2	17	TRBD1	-	CATSDSGAGGVTGELFF	TGTGCCACCAGTGATAGTGGGGCAGGGGGCGTCACCGGGGAGCTGTTTTTT
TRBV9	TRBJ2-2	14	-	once	CASRGVPNTGELFF	TGTGCCAGCAGGGGGGTCCCGAACACCGGGGAGCTGTTTTTT
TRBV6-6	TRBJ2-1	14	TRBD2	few	CASSPSGSYNEQFF	TGTGCCAGCAGTCCTAGCGGCTCCTACAATGAGCAGTTCTTC
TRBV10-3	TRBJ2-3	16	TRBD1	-	CAISDIRDRPTDTQYF	TGTGCCATCAGTGATATCCGGGACAGACCCACAGATACGCAGTATTTT
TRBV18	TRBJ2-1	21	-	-	CASSPGGPIAGLRWSYNEQFF	TGTGCCAGCTCACCAGGCGGCCCTATCGCGGGGCTTCGGTGGTCCTACAATGAGCAGTTCTTC
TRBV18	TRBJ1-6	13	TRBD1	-	CASRGQGGSPLHF	TGTGCCAGCCGGGGACAGGGTGGTTCACCCCTCCACTTT
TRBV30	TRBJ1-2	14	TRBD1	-	CAWSTGTGVAGYTF	TGTGCCTGGAGTACTGGGACAGGGGTTGCTGGCTACACCTTC